The 4 T cell receptor beta chains reported below all come from one sample, sequenced in a study of cytomegalovirus exposure and HLA in healthy donors. The PCR was carried out with 60 Vbeta primers and 13 Jbeta primers. Here immunoSEQ multiplex PCR was the method, and the copy in TCRdb shows in-frame clones only, minus some. In the table there are over 65,000 clones, about 68% of which are singletons. Sequencing input: PBMCs. Receptors were obtained from a woman under 40 in good health and CMV-seropositive.

The chain recombines TRBV11-2 with TRBJ2-1, with 10 bases lining up with TRBD1. Germline CDR1 SGHAT, CDR2 FQNNGV. The CDR3 sequence is 14 residues long. Losses at the gene ends were 5 bases for V and 7 bases for J; bases not matched to a gene: 5. This chain's CDR3 is CASSRDRGTNEQFF. The CDR3 DNA reads TGTGCCAGCAGCCGGGACAGGGGTACGAATGAGCAGTTCTTC.

The J gene is TRBJ2-1, the V gene TRBV11-2; D might be TRBD2 (5 bases). V was pared by 4 bases and J by 6 bases, with 13 bases between. CDR1 and CDR2 (germline): SGHAT, FQNNGV. CDR3 length: 14 amino acids. In DNA form, the CDR3 reads TGTGCCAGCAGCTCTCGGGGATATACCAATGAGCAGTTCTTC. The encoded protein is CASSSRGYTNEQFF.

The chain is built from TRBV6-1 and TRBJ2-7, with 8 bases aligning to TRBD1. CDR3 size: 13 residues. After removal of 8 bases from V and 7 bases from J, the junction contained 10 bases not matched to a gene. CDR1 is MNHNS and CDR2 is SASEGT in the germline V gene. The CDR3 here is CASPRTGTREQYF. The CDR3 DNA reads TGTGCCAGCCCCAGGACAGGGACGCGAGAGCAGTACTTC.

This sequence joins TRBV28 and TRBJ1-2; D is unresolved. V lost 2 bases and J 7 bases, leaving 14 bases between the germline ends. The CDR3 loop spans 14 amino acids. Germline CDR1 reads MDHEN; CDR2 reads SYDVKM. The CDR3 region is CASSLAPQVFGYTF. As DNA, the CDR3 is TGTGCCAGCAGTTTAGCCCCGCAGGTTTTTGGCTACACCTTC.